The 17 T cell receptor beta chains below were found in one sample sequenced in a study of cytomegalovirus exposure and HLA in healthy donors (dated by TCRdb to 2017 to 2019). Library prep was done by the immunoSEQ multiplex PCR assay. A mixture of 60 forward primers for TCR Vbeta segments and 13 reverse primers for TCR Jbeta segments was used in the multiplex PCR. TCRdb took this table from immuneACCESS and kept in-frame rearrangements with V and J called. Such tables lack part of the clones; where checked against another copy, unresolved V genes explain under half of the gap, and the rest is unexplained. The sample yields over 150,000 clones; 80% were counted once. Of the sample, roughly 4.4% is held by the ten largest clones. Sequenced sample: PBMCs. The receptor set was obtained from a young man in good health and CMV-seronegative.

V and J are TRBV7-8 and TRBJ2-7, with D perhaps matching TRBD2 (6 bases). V was trimmed by 2 bases and J by 7 bases, leaving 18 bases between them. Germline V lookup: CDR1 SGHVS, CDR2 FQNEAQ. The CDR3 is 15 amino acids. Written as DNA, the CDR3 is TGTGCCAGCAGCTTAAGGGCCCGGTCGGGGGTTGAGCAGTACTTC. Residues: CASSLRARSGVEQYF.

This chain joins TRBV5-1 and TRBJ1-1; a possible D gene is TRBD1 (5 bases). The CDR3 runs to 16 residues. The germline CDR1 and CDR2 sequences are SGHRS and YFSETQ. V was cut by 1 base and J by 0 bases, with 13 bases left in between. In DNA form, the CDR3 reads TGCGCCAGCAGCTTGCCGAGACAGAACATGAACACTGAAGCTTTCTTT. It encodes CASSLPRQNMNTEAFF.

CDR3 DNA sequence: TGTGCCAGCAGTTACTCGACAGCGGGAGGTACAGATACGCAGTATTTT. As protein: CASSYSTAGGTDTQYF. The genes are TRBV6-5 and TRBJ2-3, with TRBD2 matching 9 bases. CDR1 is MNHEY, CDR2 SVGAGI, per germline. J gave up 3 bases and V 0 bases, and 4 bases lay outside the gene matches. The CDR3 has 16 residues.

The J gene is TRBJ1-4, the V gene TRBV7-2; TRBD1 matches 9 bases. With 3 bases clipped from V and 4 bases from J, the junction kept 0 bases outside the gene matches. The CDR3 sequence is 14 residues long. Germline V CDR1 and CDR2: SGHTA, FQGNSA. CDR3 nucleotides: TGTGCCAGCAGCTTGGGACAGGGTAATGAAAAACTGTTTTTT. Its protein is CASSLGQGNEKLFF.

J is TRBJ1-6 and V is TRBV7-6; 8 bases are shared with TRBD1. V shed 3 bases and J 10 bases; nucleotides not matched to a gene: 8. Germline CDR1 SGHVS, CDR2 FNYEAQ. The CDR3 extends over 15 amino acids. CDR3 in amino acids: CASSLSTGAGSPLHF. In DNA form, the CDR3 reads TGTGCCAGCAGCTTGTCGACAGGGGCTGGCTCACCCCTCCACTTT.

The chain uses TRBV6-5 and TRBJ1-4; the D gene is possibly TRBD1 (5 bases). The CDR3 runs to 15 residues. V was clipped by 4 bases and J by 6 bases, with 15 bases between them. Germline V gene lookup returns CDR1 MNHEY and CDR2 SVGAGI. The CDR3 nucleotides are TGTGCCAGCAGTTGGGGATCTGGGGGGGATGAAAAACTGTTTTTT. Amino acids: CASSWGSGGDEKLFF.

V gene TRBV11-2 combines with J gene TRBJ2-7; TRBD1 matches at 7 bases. The germline V gene has CDR1 SGHAT and CDR2 FQNNGV. The CDR3 has 16 amino acids. V was pared by 5 bases and J by 1 base, with 11 bases of the junction left unmatched. CDR3 amino acids: CASSRNGQVGSYEQYF. CDR3 nucleotide sequence: TGTGCCAGCAGCCGGAACGGACAGGTGGGGTCCTACGAGCAGTACTTC.

V gene TRBV2 combines with J gene TRBJ1-4; no firm D call. The CDR3 loop spans 15 amino acids. V was trimmed by 7 bases and J by 8 bases, leaving 20 bases between them. CDR1 is SNHLY, CDR2 FYNNEI, per germline. The CDR3 sequence: CASTVRGLRGEKLFF. The CDR3 DNA is TGTGCCAGCACCGTTCGGGGTTTACGAGGGGAAAAACTGTTTTTT.

This chain connects TRBV2 to TRBJ2-3; 12 nucleotides align to TRBD2. The germline gives CDR1 SNHLY, CDR2 FYNNEI. The V gene end was trimmed by 7 bases and the J gene end by 2 bases; junction bases not matched to a gene: 13. The CDR3 extends over 18 amino acids. The CDR3 region has the DNA TGTGCCAGCACCGCGGCTTGGACTAGCGGGATTAACACAGATACGCAGTATTTT. The encoded protein is CASTAAWTSGINTDTQYF.

The rearrangement joins TRBV18 to TRBJ2-7; D unclear. Germline CDR1 is KGHSH and CDR2 is LQKENI. The CDR3 is 15 amino acids. The germline V and J ends were trimmed by 0 bases and 2 bases, with 11 bases remaining between them. The CDR3 loop reads CASSPPNSIPYEQYF. For the CDR3, the DNA is TGTGCCAGCTCACCACCGAACAGCATCCCCTACGAGCAGTACTTC.

The genes are TRBV4-1 and TRBJ2-5; D uncertain. The J call is doubtful: the DNA matches TRBJ2-7 better. The CDR3 is made up of 13 amino acids. CDR1 is MGHRA and CDR2 is YSYEKL in the germline V gene. The CDR3 DNA reads as TGCGCCAGCAGCCAAGTAGAGAGAGCCGAGCAGTACTTC. It yields the protein CASSQVERAEQYF.

The rearrangement links TRBV27 to TRBJ2-3, with D perhaps matching TRBD1 (5 bases). With 6 bases removed from V and 0 bases from J, the gap between germline ends came to 16 bases. CDR3 length equals 16 residues. Germline CDR1 is MNHEY and CDR2 is SMNVEV (reference sequence). CDR3 DNA sequence: TGTGCCAGCAGCTCTTGGCCGCCAGGGAGCACAGATACGCAGTATTTT. The encoded protein is CASSSWPPGSTDTQYF.

The chain uses TRBV27 and TRBJ2-7, with a possible D match to TRBD1 (6 bases). The CDR3 is 13 amino acids. The V gene's germline CDR1 is MNHEY and CDR2 SMNVEV (reference sequence). Trimming cost V 5 bases and J 6 bases, with 14 bases left between them. The CDR3 sequence: CASSRDRKVEQYF. The CDR3 DNA follows: TGTGCCAGCAGTCGAGACAGGAAGGTCGAGCAGTACTTC.

CDR3 loop: CASKATGYNEQFF. The CDR3 nucleotides are TGTGCCAGCAAGGCCACAGGGTACAATGAGCAGTTCTTC. The chain employs TRBV9 and TRBJ2-1; weak D call: TRBD1 (6 bases). Germline lookup yields CDR1 SGDLS and CDR2 YYNGEE. The CDR3 is 13 amino acids. V was clipped by 6 bases and J by 4 bases, with 11 bases between them.

V is TRBV7-6 and J is TRBJ1-1; D remains unclear. V shed 2 bases and J shed 4 bases, with 14 bases lying between them. The length of the CDR3 is 15 residues. The germline V gene encodes CDR1 SGHVS and CDR2 FNYEAQ. The CDR3 DNA reads TGTGCCAGCAGCTTATCCCCGGGAGAGGGCACTGAAGCTTTCTTT. Residues: CASSLSPGEGTEAFF. The variable domain in full, completed from reference TRBV7-6 and TRBJ1-1, reads GAGVSQSPRYKVTKRGQDVALRCDPISGHVSLYWYRQALGQGPEFLTYFNYEAQQDKSGLPNDRFSAERPEGSISTLTIQRTEQRDSAMYRCASSLSPGEGTEAFFGQGTRLTVV.

The count of this clone is one. This chain joins TRBV7-9 and TRBJ2-7; a possible D gene is TRBD2 (6 bases). Germline V gives CDR1 SEHNR, CDR2 FQNEAQ (reference sequence). The V end was cut by 7 bases, the J end by 0 bases, with 10 bases between. There are 13 residues in the CDR3. As DNA, the CDR3 is TGTGCCAGCAAAGACGGGAGCTCCTACGAGCAGTACTTC. It yields the protein CASKDGSSYEQYF. Looking up the rest from reference TRBV7-9 and TRBJ2-7 gives the full variable domain: DTGVSQNPRHKITKRGQNVTFRCDPISEHNRLYWYRQTLGQGPEFLTYFQNEAQLEKSRLLSDRFSAERPKGSFSTLEIQRTEQGDSAMYLCASKDGSSYEQYFGPGTRLTVT.

The rearrangement joins TRBV30 to TRBJ1-3; the match to TRBD1 covers 12 bases. Germline CDR1 and CDR2: GTSNPN and SVGIG (reference sequence). The V and J ends lost 7 bases and 4 bases, in that order; junction bases with no gene match: 2. The CDR3 contains 13 residues. The CDR3 protein is CASGQGAGNTIYF. In nucleotides, the CDR3 is TGTGCCTCGGGACAGGGGGCCGGAAACACCATATATTTT.